These 20 T cell receptor beta chains share one sample of origin, sequenced in a study of T cell changes during pregnancy in multiple sclerosis. Sequencing was performed with immunoSEQ multiplex PCR; in TCRdb, only in-frame clones are kept and a portion is missing. The sample includes over 80,000 clones, 93% of them seen just once. Sequenced material: peripheral blood, taken in the third trimester of pregnancy. All receptors derive from a female donor in good health, enrolled as a control in a pregnancy study.

V and J are TRBV27 and TRBJ1-1; the D is unclear. Germline assignment: CDR1 MNHEY and CDR2 SMNVEV (reference sequence). CDR3 length: 13 residues. V lost 3 bases to trimming and J lost 1 base, with 6 bases between them. In DNA form, the CDR3 reads TGTGCCAGCAGTTTCCCCGGGAACACTGAAGCTTTCTTT. It yields the protein CASSFPGNTEAFF.

The CDR3, as DNA: TGTGCCAGCAGTTTATCACGGGGGTCTGGAAACACCATATATTTT. It yields the protein CASSLSRGSGNTIYF. The chain employs TRBV27 and TRBJ1-3; a weak D match, TRBD1 (5 bases). The CDR3 extends over 15 amino acids. Trimming removed 0 bases at V and 1 base at J, with 7 bases between. Germline lookup yields CDR1 MNHEY and CDR2 SMNVEV (reference sequence).

Only one count was recorded for this clone. The V and J genes are TRBV2 and TRBJ1-5; 7 bases line up with TRBD1. The V gene's germline CDR1 is SNHLY and CDR2 FYNNEI. This CDR3 is built from 13 residues. V gave up 6 bases and J gave up 3 bases; unmatched junction bases: 2. Here the CDR3 reads CASRGTANQPQHF. CDR3 sequence (DNA): TGTGCCAGCAGGGGGACAGCCAATCAGCCCCAGCATTTT.

The chain uses TRBV5-1 and TRBJ2-5; D possibly corresponds to TRBD2 (6 bases). V lost 3 bases, J lost 3 bases, and 12 bases lay in between. The CDR3 contains 14 residues. Per germline, CDR1 SGHRS and CDR2 YFSETQ. In DNA form, the CDR3 reads TGCGCCAGCAGCTATGGGGGAGGTGAAGAGACCCAGTACTTC. Its translation: CASSYGGGEETQYF.

The chain combines TRBV4-1 with TRBJ2-7; TRBD1 aligns across 9 bases. The trim removed 2 bases at V and 5 bases at J, leaving 10 bases unmatched. CDR1 MGHRA and CDR2 YSYEKL come from the germline V gene. This CDR3 region has 16 residues. The CDR3 bases are TGCGCCAGCAGCCAATCTTGGGACAGGGAGGAGAACGAGCAGTACTTC. Translated, it gives CASSQSWDREENEQYF.

V gene TRBV19 combines with J gene TRBJ2-1; 12 nucleotides agree with TRBD2. Germline V gene data show CDR1 as LNHDA and CDR2 as SQIVND (reference sequence). This CDR3 is 16 amino acids long. V gave up 6 bases and J gave up 7 bases; unmatched junction bases: 10. In DNA form, the CDR3 reads TGTGCCAGTAGCTGGACTAGCGGGGAGTTAGGTAATGAGCAGTTCTTC. Translated, it gives CASSWTSGELGNEQFF.

This clone appeared a single time. The chain has TRBV2 and TRBJ2-7; 9 nucleotides line up with TRBD1. The J segment lost 0 bases and the V segment lost 4 bases, leaving 4 bases of the junction unmatched. This CDR3 is built from 15 residues. Germline V gene sequence: CDR1 SNHLY, CDR2 FYNNEI. The CDR3 sequence is CASSGGQGPSYEQYF. The CDR3, as DNA: TGTGCCAGCAGTGGGGGACAGGGCCCCTCCTACGAGCAGTACTTC.

J is TRBJ2-1 and V is TRBV9; weak D call: TRBD1 (6 bases). CDR1 and CDR2 from the germline V gene are SGDLS and YYNGEE. CDR3 length equals 14 residues. V lost 0 bases, J lost 8 bases, and 12 bases lay in between. CDR3 amino acids: CASSVDPTGYEQFF. The CDR3 nucleotides are TGTGCCAGCAGCGTAGACCCGACAGGTTATGAGCAGTTCTTC.

The gene calls are TRBV18 and TRBJ2-7, with 7 bases identical to TRBD1. The CDR3 sequence is 13 residues long. Germline loops: CDR1 KGHSH, CDR2 LQKENI. J lost 4 bases, V lost 3 bases, and 3 bases had no gene match. The CDR3 loop reads CASSPGRGYEQYF. DNA of the CDR3: TGTGCCAGCTCACCGGGCAGGGGGTACGAGCAGTACTTC. Full variable domain (outside the CDR3, taken from reference TRBV18 and TRBJ2-7): NAGVMQNPRHLVRRRGQEARLRCSPMKGHSHVYWYRQLPEEGLKFMVYLQKENIIDESGMPKERFSAEFPKEGPSILRIQQVVRGDSAAYFCASSPGRGYEQYFGPGTRLTVT.

This chain joins TRBV5-4 and TRBJ2-5; D unresolved. The V and J ends lost 4 bases and 1 base respectively, with 5 bases between them. CDR1 and CDR2 (germline): SGHNT, YYREEE (reference sequence). CDR3 length equals 12 residues. Written as DNA, the CDR3 is TGTGCCAGCAGCACACCCCAAGAGACCCAGTACTTC. It yields the protein CASSTPQETQYF.

The chain joins TRBV27 to TRBJ2-1, with 8 positions matching TRBD2. This CDR3 is 16 amino acids long. V was pared by 3 bases and J by 4 bases, with 8 bases of the junction left unmatched. In germline, CDR1 is MNHEY, CDR2 SMNVEV (reference sequence). The CDR3: CASSFSAGERYNEQFF. As DNA, the CDR3 is TGTGCCAGCAGTTTTTCAGCGGGAGAAAGGTACAATGAGCAGTTCTTC.

The V and J genes are TRBV29-1 and TRBJ2-1, with D possibly matching TRBD2 (5 bases). Germline V gene data show CDR1 as SQVTM and CDR2 as ANQGSEA. CDR3 length: 14 amino acids. Trimming stripped 1 base from V and 4 bases from J, with 11 bases between. The CDR3 coding sequence is TGCAGCGTTGAAGGGTGGGAGAGGTACAATGAGCAGTTCTTC. It specifies CSVEGWERYNEQFF.

The chain's CDR3 is CASSLGDYYGYTF. The CDR3 DNA follows: TGTGCCAGCAGCTTAGGGGACTACTATGGCTACACCTTC. This chain joins TRBV7-9 and TRBJ1-2; possibly TRBD1 for D (5 bases). Germline loops: CDR1 SEHNR, CDR2 FQNEAQ (reference sequence). This CDR3 comprises 13 residues. Between the trimmed V and J ends, which lost 1 base and 3 bases, there was a span of 6 bases.

The chain uses TRBV7-9 and TRBJ1-2; 9 positions agree with TRBD1. CDR3 length: 14 residues. With V trimmed by 5 bases and J by 6 bases, 7 bases remained unmatched. Germline CDR1 reads SEHNR; CDR2 reads FQNEAQ (reference sequence). DNA for the CDR3: TGTGCCAGCAGCCTAGGGACAGGGACTGATGGCTACACCTTC. This sequence encodes CASSLGTGTDGYTF.

V gene TRBV7-9 combines with J gene TRBJ1-2; no reliable D call. The germline CDR1 and CDR2 sequences are SEHNR and FQNEAQ (reference sequence). V lost 5 bases to trimming and J lost 1 base, with 11 bases between them. The CDR3 is made up of 14 amino acids. The CDR3 sequence: CASSPPSGNYGYTF. In DNA form, the CDR3 reads TGTGCCAGCAGCCCACCGAGCGGTAACTATGGCTACACCTTC.

V is TRBV5-4 and J is TRBJ2-1, with 13 nucleotides matching TRBD2. CDR3 size: 20 residues. The germline V gene has CDR1 SGHNT and CDR2 YYREEE (reference sequence). V shed 6 bases and J 0 bases; nucleotides not matched to a gene: 15. In nucleotides, the CDR3 is TGTGCCAGCACCACGGGGGGACTAGCGGGACTACCAAGCTCCTACAATGAGCAGTTCTTC. Translating gives CASTTGGLAGLPSSYNEQFF.

The CDR3 DNA follows: TGCGCCAGCAGCCACCACAGGGGAGGCAATCAGCCCCAGCATTTT. It encodes CASSHHRGGNQPQHF. The chain uses TRBV4-1 and TRBJ1-5, with 7 bases that match TRBD1. CDR1 and CDR2 (germline): MGHRA, YSYEKL. CDR3 length: 15 amino acids. J gave up 2 bases and V 3 bases, and 4 bases lay outside the gene matches.

The rearrangement uses TRBV28 and TRBJ2-1; D might be TRBD2 (6 bases). The CDR3 is made up of 14 amino acids. The germline gives CDR1 MDHEN, CDR2 SYDVKM. V was shortened by 7 bases and J by 9 bases, with 19 bases between the two germline ends. DNA for the CDR3: TGTGCCAGCACCACCGGGAGTGCGGCGGGTGAGCAGTTCTTC. Its protein product is CASTTGSAAGEQFF.

As regards this clone: Other DNA sequences in this sample translate to the same CDR3. This sequence joins TRBV7-9 and TRBJ2-7; no clear D. There are 11 residues in the CDR3. Germline CDR1 SEHNR, CDR2 FQNEAQ (reference sequence). Trimming left V 5 bases short and J 3 bases short, with 5 bases between. CDR3 bases: TGTGCCAGCAGCCCCGGCTACGAGCAGTACTTC. Protein: CASSPGYEQYF. Using reference TRBV7-9 and TRBJ2-7 for the parts outside the CDR3, the full variable domain is DTGVSQNPRHKITKRGQNVTFRCDPISEHNRLYWYRQTLGQGPEFLTYFQNEAQLEKSRLLSDRFSAERPKGSFSTLEIQRTEQGDSAMYLCASSPGYEQYFGPGTRLTVT.

The rearrangement links TRBV27 to TRBJ1-2; perhaps TRBD1 as D (6 bases). The CDR3 is 14 residues long. Deletions cut 0 bases from V and 5 bases from J, with 10 bases between. Per the germline V gene, CDR1 is MNHEY and CDR2 is SMNVEV (reference sequence). The CDR3, as DNA: TGTGCCAGCAGTTTATCTGCCAGGGGATATGGCTACACCTTC. It codes for CASSLSARGYGYTF.